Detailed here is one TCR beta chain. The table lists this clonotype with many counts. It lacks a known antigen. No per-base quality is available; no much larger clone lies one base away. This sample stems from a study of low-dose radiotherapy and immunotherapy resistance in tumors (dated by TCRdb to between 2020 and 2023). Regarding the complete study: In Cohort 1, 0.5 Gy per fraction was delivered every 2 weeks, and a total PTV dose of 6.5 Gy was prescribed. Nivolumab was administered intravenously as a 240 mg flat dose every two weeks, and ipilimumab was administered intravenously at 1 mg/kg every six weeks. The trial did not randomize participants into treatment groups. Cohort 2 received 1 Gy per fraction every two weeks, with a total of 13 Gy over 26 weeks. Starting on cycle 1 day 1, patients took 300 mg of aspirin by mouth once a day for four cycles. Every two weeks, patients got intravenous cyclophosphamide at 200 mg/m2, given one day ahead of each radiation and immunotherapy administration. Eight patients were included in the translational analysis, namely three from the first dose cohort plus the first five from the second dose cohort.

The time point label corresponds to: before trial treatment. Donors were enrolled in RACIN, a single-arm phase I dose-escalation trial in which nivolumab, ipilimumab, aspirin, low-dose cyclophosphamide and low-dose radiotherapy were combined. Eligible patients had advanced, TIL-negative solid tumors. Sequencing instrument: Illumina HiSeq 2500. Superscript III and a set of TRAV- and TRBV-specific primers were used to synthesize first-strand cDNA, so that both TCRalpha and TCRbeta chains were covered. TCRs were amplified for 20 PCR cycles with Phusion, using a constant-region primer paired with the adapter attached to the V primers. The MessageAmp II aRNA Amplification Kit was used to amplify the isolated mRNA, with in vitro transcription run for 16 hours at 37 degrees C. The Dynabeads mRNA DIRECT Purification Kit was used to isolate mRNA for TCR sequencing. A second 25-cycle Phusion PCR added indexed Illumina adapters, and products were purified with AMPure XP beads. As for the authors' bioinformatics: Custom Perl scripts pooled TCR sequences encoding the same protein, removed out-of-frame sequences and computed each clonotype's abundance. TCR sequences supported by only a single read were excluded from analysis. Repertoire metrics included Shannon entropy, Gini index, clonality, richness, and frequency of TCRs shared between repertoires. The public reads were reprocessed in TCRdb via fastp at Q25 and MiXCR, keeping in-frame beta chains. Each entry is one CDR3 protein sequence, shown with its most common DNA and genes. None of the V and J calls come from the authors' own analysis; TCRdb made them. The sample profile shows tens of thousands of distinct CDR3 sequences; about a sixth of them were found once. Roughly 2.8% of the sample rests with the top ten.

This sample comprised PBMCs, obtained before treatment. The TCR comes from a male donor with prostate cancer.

The CDR3 region reads CAWSLGGAGNTIYF. The nucleotide sequence is given as TGTGCCTGGAGTCTCGGGGGAGCTGGAAACACCATATATTTT. The V and J segments used are TRBV30 and TRBJ1-3; the D gene is perhaps TRBD1, on 5 matching bases. Relative to germline, V is 2 bases shorter and J is 2 bases shorter, with 10 bases between their ends. For CDR1 and CDR2, the germline V gene (reference sequence) lists GTSNPN and SVGIG. Measured from the cysteine to the phenylalanine, the CDR3 is 14 residues long. Solely the CDR3 DNA is kept, with 42 bases framed from the first base.